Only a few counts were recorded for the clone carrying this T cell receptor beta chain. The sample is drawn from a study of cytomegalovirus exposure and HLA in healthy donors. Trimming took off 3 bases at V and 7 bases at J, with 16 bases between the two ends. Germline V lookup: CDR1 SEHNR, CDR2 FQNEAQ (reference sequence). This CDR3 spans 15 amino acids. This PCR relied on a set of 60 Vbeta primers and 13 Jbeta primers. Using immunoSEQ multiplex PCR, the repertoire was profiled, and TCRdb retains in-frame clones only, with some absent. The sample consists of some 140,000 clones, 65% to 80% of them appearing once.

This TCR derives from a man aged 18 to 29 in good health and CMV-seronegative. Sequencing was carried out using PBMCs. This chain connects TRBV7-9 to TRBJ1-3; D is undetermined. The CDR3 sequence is CASSFTASLGNTIYF. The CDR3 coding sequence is TGTGCCAGCAGCTTCACCGCTTCCCTCGGGAACACCATATATTTT.